A selection of T cell receptor beta chains follows, all from one sample in a study of blood T cell repertoires in COVID-19. Only in-frame clones appear in the TCRdb table, and some are missing; sequencing was by immunoSEQ multiplex PCR. The sample has about 300,000 clones, roughly 90% seen once; the top ten hold about 6.8%. Sequencing input: peripheral blood. The receptors were sampled from a man younger than 30 who had recovered from COVID-19. Each CDR3 is given with its conserved first and last residue. D genes are given only for firm matches. Rows give clone size only sometimes, using once, few, many, or a class for an expanded clone.

D gene: .
J gene: TRBJ2-7
V gene: TRBV6-5
clone size: .
CDR3 protein: CASSPGTAPEQYF
CDR3 DNA: TGTGCCAGCAGTCCTGGGACTGCCCCCGAGCAGTACTTC

D gene: TRBD1
J gene: TRBJ2-3
V gene: TRBV6-5
clone size: .
CDR3 protein: CASRDRGQGTQYF
CDR3 DNA: TGTGCCAGCCGGGACAGGGGGCAGGGTACGCAGTATTTT

D gene: .
J gene: TRBJ2-7
V gene: TRBV20-1
clone size: .
CDR3 protein: CSASTPFGSYEQYF
CDR3 DNA: TGCAGTGCTAGTACCCCATTCGGCTCCTACGAGCAGTACTTC

D gene: .
J gene: TRBJ2-1
V gene: TRBV4-1
clone size: .
CDR3 protein: CASSQVDILAYNEQFF
CDR3 DNA: TGCGCCAGCAGCCAAGTGGATATACTAGCCTACAATGAGCAGTTCTTC

D gene: .
J gene: TRBJ1-5
V gene: TRBV6-5
clone size: .
CDR3 protein: CASSYGSGWVWPQHF
CDR3 DNA: TGTGCCAGCAGTTACGGGTCAGGGTGGGTGTGGCCCCAGCATTTT

D gene: TRBD2
J gene: TRBJ2-2
V gene: TRBV9
clone size: .
CDR3 protein: CASSPAWTSGSGELFF
CDR3 DNA: TGTGCCAGCAGCCCCGCATGGACTAGCGGGAGTGGGGAGCTGTTTTTT

D gene: TRBD2
J gene: TRBJ2-3
V gene: TRBV6-5
clone size: .
CDR3 protein: CASSSPAGGVGTQYF
CDR3 DNA: TGTGCCAGCAGTTCCCCCGCGGGGGGCGTCGGTACGCAGTATTTT

D gene: TRBD2
J gene: TRBJ2-7
V gene: TRBV7-8
clone size: .
CDR3 protein: CASSSVTSGRADEQYF
CDR3 DNA: TGTGCCAGCAGCTCAGTGACTAGCGGGAGGGCTGACGAGCAGTACTTC

D gene: TRBD1
J gene: TRBJ1-2
V gene: TRBV27
clone size: .
CDR3 protein: CASSFGQGVYGYTF
CDR3 DNA: TGTGCCAGCAGTTTTGGACAGGGGGTCTATGGCTACACCTTC

D gene: TRBD2
J gene: TRBJ2-2
V gene: TRBV4-2
clone size: .
CDR3 protein: CASSQDLGGAGPLVGELFF
CDR3 DNA: TGTGCCAGCAGCCAAGATCTCGGGGGAGCGGGGCCGCTCGTCGGGGAGCTGTTTTTT

D gene: TRBD2
J gene: TRBJ2-1
V gene: TRBV6-1
clone size: .
CDR3 protein: CASSVGTSGYYNEQFF
CDR3 DNA: TGTGCCAGCAGTGTTGGGACTAGCGGGTATTACAATGAGCAGTTCTTC

D gene: .
J gene: TRBJ1-1
V gene: TRBV5-6
clone size: .
CDR3 protein: CASTTDRRGTEAFF
CDR3 DNA: TGTGCCAGCACCACAGACCGAAGGGGCACTGAAGCTTTCTTT

D gene: TRBD2
J gene: TRBJ2-3
V gene: TRBV7-3
clone size: .
CDR3 protein: CASSLGLAGPTDTQYF
CDR3 DNA: TGTGCCAGCAGCTTGGGACTAGCGGGGCCCACAGATACGCAGTATTTT

D gene: TRBD2
J gene: TRBJ2-2
V gene: TRBV12-3/TRBV12-4
clone size: .
CDR3 protein: CANQWEGGELFF
CDR3 DNA: TGTGCCAACCAATGGGAGGGCGGGGAGCTGTTTTTT

D gene: .
J gene: TRBJ1-2
V gene: TRBV10-2
clone size: once
CDR3 protein: CASSDTSNYGYTF
CDR3 DNA: TGCGCCAGCAGTGATACATCTAACTATGGCTACACCTTC

D gene: TRBD1
J gene: TRBJ1-2
V gene: TRBV3-1/TRBV3-2
clone size: .
CDR3 protein: CASSQDLTGGVKDYGYTF
CDR3 DNA: TGTGCCAGCAGCCAAGATTTGACAGGGGGCGTAAAAGACTATGGCTACACCTTC

D gene: TRBD1
J gene: TRBJ1-1
V gene: TRBV19
clone size: .
CDR3 protein: CASRPTDRGRTEAFF
CDR3 DNA: TGTGCCAGTAGGCCGACCGACAGGGGTCGGACTGAAGCTTTCTTT

D gene: .
J gene: TRBJ1-5
V gene: TRBV19
clone size: .
CDR3 protein: CASSIRGGGNQPQHF
CDR3 DNA: TGTGCCAGTAGTATTCGGGGGGGTGGAAATCAGCCCCAGCATTTT

D gene: TRBD2
J gene: TRBJ2-7
V gene: TRBV5-4
clone size: .
CDR3 protein: CASSLAGATYEQYF
CDR3 DNA: TGTGCCAGCAGCTTAGCGGGAGCGACCTACGAGCAGTACTTC

D gene: .
J gene: TRBJ1-6
V gene: TRBV27
clone size: .
CDR3 protein: CASSLTRGTNSPLHF
CDR3 DNA: TGTGCCAGCAGTTTAACCCGGGGGACGAATTCACCCCTCCACTTT

D gene: .
J gene: TRBJ1-2
V gene: TRBV30
clone size: .
CDR3 protein: CAWDLEGGYTF
CDR3 DNA: TGTGCCTGGGACCTGGAGGGTGGCTACACCTTC

D gene: .
J gene: TRBJ2-7
V gene: TRBV4-3
clone size: .
CDR3 protein: CASSQELTGYEQYF
CDR3 DNA: TGCGCCAGCAGCCAAGAGCTCACGGGTTACGAGCAGTACTTC

D gene: .
J gene: TRBJ2-1
V gene: TRBV11-3
clone size: .
CDR3 protein: CASSRAGSNEQFF
CDR3 DNA: TGTGCCAGCAGCCGGGCAGGGTCGAATGAGCAGTTCTTC

D gene: .
J gene: TRBJ1-2
V gene: TRBV3-1/TRBV3-2
clone size: .
CDR3 protein: CASSQGEYGYTF
CDR3 DNA: TGTGCCAGCAGCCAAGGGGAGTATGGCTACACCTTC

D gene: TRBD1
J gene: TRBJ1-2
V gene: TRBV6-6
clone size: few
CDR3 protein: CASYLRDRAYGYTF
CDR3 DNA: TGTGCCAGCTACCTCCGGGACAGGGCCTATGGCTACACCTTC

D gene: .
J gene: TRBJ1-1
V gene: TRBV19
clone size: .
CDR3 protein: CASSLVEGEAFF
CDR3 DNA: TGTGCCAGTAGCCTGGTAGAGGGTGAAGCTTTCTTT

D gene: TRBD2
J gene: TRBJ2-2
V gene: TRBV9
clone size: .
CDR3 protein: CASSPRGSGENTGELFF
CDR3 DNA: TGTGCCAGCAGCCCCCGGGGTAGCGGGGAGAACACCGGGGAGCTGTTTTTT

D gene: .
J gene: TRBJ2-3
V gene: TRBV6-5
clone size: .
CDR3 protein: CASSRGFTDTQYF
CDR3 DNA: TGTGCCAGCAGCAGGGGTTTCACAGATACGCAGTATTTT

D gene: TRBD2
J gene: TRBJ2-1
V gene: TRBV7-8
clone size: few
CDR3 protein: CASSLRRGGQVGNEQFF
CDR3 DNA: TGTGCCAGCAGCTTAAGGCGGGGGGGCCAGGTGGGCAATGAGCAGTTCTTC

D gene: TRBD1
J gene: TRBJ2-7
V gene: TRBV2
clone size: .
CDR3 protein: CASSGTGPEQYF
CDR3 DNA: TGTGCCAGCAGTGGGACAGGGCCCGAGCAGTACTTC

D gene: TRBD2
J gene: TRBJ2-7
V gene: TRBV29-1
clone size: .
CDR3 protein: CSVLAGGSYEQYF
CDR3 DNA: TGCAGCGTACTAGCGGGAGGATCCTACGAGCAGTACTTC

D gene: .
J gene: TRBJ2-7
V gene: TRBV30
clone size: .
CDR3 protein: CAWSVLLGTDSEQYF
CDR3 DNA: TGTGCCTGGAGTGTACTTTTAGGGACTGACAGCGAGCAGTACTTC

D gene: TRBD2
J gene: TRBJ2-1
V gene: TRBV10-3
clone size: once
CDR3 protein: CAISESRLAGVNEQFF
CDR3 DNA: TGTGCCATCAGTGAGTCGAGACTAGCGGGGGTCAATGAGCAGTTCTTC

D gene: .
J gene: TRBJ2-3
V gene: TRBV14
clone size: .
CDR3 protein: CASSQDSGGTDTQYF
CDR3 DNA: TGTGCCAGCAGCCAAGACTCAGGGGGGACAGATACGCAGTATTTT

D gene: TRBD1
J gene: TRBJ1-1
V gene: TRBV29-1
clone size: .
CDR3 protein: CSGDRGDTEAFF
CDR3 DNA: TGCAGCGGGGACAGGGGGGACACTGAAGCTTTCTTT

D gene: .
J gene: TRBJ2-5
V gene: TRBV18
clone size: .
CDR3 protein: CASSPTGVGETQYF
CDR3 DNA: TGTGCCAGCTCACCTACCGGGGTCGGGGAGACCCAGTACTTC

D gene: .
J gene: TRBJ2-5
V gene: TRBV6-2/TRBV6-3
clone size: .
CDR3 protein: CASSPSAGSSEETQYF
CDR3 DNA: TGTGCCAGCAGCCCCTCCGCCGGTTCTAGCGAAGAGACCCAGTACTTC

D gene: .
J gene: TRBJ1-1
V gene: TRBV29-1
clone size: .
CDR3 protein: CSVERAAGGTEAFF
CDR3 DNA: TGCAGCGTTGAAAGGGCGGCTGGGGGGACTGAAGCTTTCTTT

D gene: .
J gene: TRBJ2-1
V gene: TRBV2
clone size: .
CDR3 protein: CASSPGAYNEQFF
CDR3 DNA: TGTGCCAGCAGCCCGGGGGCCTACAATGAGCAGTTCTTC

D gene: TRBD2
J gene: TRBJ2-7
V gene: TRBV7-9
clone size: few
CDR3 protein: CASSFPSGGLGGYEQYF
CDR3 DNA: TGTGCCAGCAGCTTCCCCAGCGGGGGGCTGGGAGGGTACGAGCAGTACTTC

D gene: .
J gene: TRBJ1-5
V gene: TRBV9
clone size: .
CDR3 protein: CASSVALAGPRSNQPQHF
CDR3 DNA: TGTGCCAGCAGCGTAGCCCTGGCAGGGCCAAGGAGCAATCAGCCCCAGCATTTT

D gene: TRBD1
J gene: TRBJ1-1
V gene: TRBV4-1
clone size: .
CDR3 protein: CASSQLQGGDTEAFF
CDR3 DNA: TGCGCCAGCAGCCAACTACAGGGGGGTGACACTGAAGCTTTCTTT

D gene: .
J gene: TRBJ1-4
V gene: TRBV14
clone size: once
CDR3 protein: CASSQDSQGRHEKLFF
CDR3 DNA: TGTGCCAGCAGCCAAGATTCTCAGGGGAGACACGAAAAACTGTTTTTT

D gene: TRBD1
J gene: TRBJ2-1
V gene: TRBV28
clone size: .
CDR3 protein: CASGTGNGNEQFF
CDR3 DNA: TGTGCCAGCGGGACAGGGAATGGGAATGAGCAGTTCTTC

D gene: .
J gene: TRBJ1-1
V gene: TRBV27
clone size: .
CDR3 protein: CASNIAGPNTEAFF
CDR3 DNA: TGTGCCAGCAATATTGCAGGGCCTAACACTGAAGCTTTCTTT

D gene: .
J gene: TRBJ2-6
V gene: TRBV6-2/TRBV6-3
clone size: .
CDR3 protein: CASSSQLSGANVLTF
CDR3 DNA: TGTGCCAGCAGTTCACAGCTCTCTGGGGCCAACGTCCTGACTTTC

D gene: .
J gene: TRBJ2-7
V gene: TRBV4-1
clone size: .
CDR3 protein: CASSQESLATSSYEQYF
CDR3 DNA: TGCGCCAGCAGCCAAGAATCGCTGGCGACTAGCTCCTACGAGCAGTACTTC

D gene: TRBD1
J gene: TRBJ2-1
V gene: TRBV6-1
clone size: few
CDR3 protein: CASSQGTGTAINEQFF
CDR3 DNA: TGTGCCAGCAGTCAAGGGACCGGGACAGCGATCAATGAGCAGTTCTTC

D gene: .
J gene: TRBJ2-2
V gene: TRBV11-3
clone size: .
CDR3 protein: CASSLGAGTNTGELFF
CDR3 DNA: TGTGCCAGCAGCTTAGGGGCCGGGACGAACACCGGGGAGCTGTTTTTT

D gene: .
J gene: TRBJ1-6
V gene: TRBV6-6
clone size: .
CDR3 protein: CASSYSAGSGSPLHF
CDR3 DNA: TGTGCCAGCAGTTACTCCGCGGGGAGCGGTTCACCCCTCCACTTT

D gene: .
J gene: TRBJ1-6
V gene: TRBV19
clone size: .
CDR3 protein: CASSTGTLIPGNSPLHF
CDR3 DNA: TGTGCCAGTAGTACCGGGACACTCATTCCCGGAAATTCACCCCTCCACTTT

D gene: TRBD2
J gene: TRBJ2-5
V gene: TRBV3-1/TRBV3-2
clone size: .
CDR3 protein: CASSPRLAGGPLFETQYF
CDR3 DNA: TGTGCCAGCAGCCCGAGACTAGCGGGGGGGCCTTTGTTTGAGACCCAGTACTTC

D gene: .
J gene: TRBJ1-2
V gene: TRBV25-1
clone size: .
CDR3 protein: CASKSQGGYGYTF
CDR3 DNA: TGTGCCAGCAAATCACAGGGTGGCTATGGCTACACCTTC